This is a list of T cell receptor beta chains from one sample in a study of blood T cell repertoires in COVID-19. Using immunoSEQ multiplex PCR, the repertoire was profiled, and TCRdb retains in-frame clones only, with some absent. The table has hundreds of thousands of clones, more than 70% seen once. The material sequenced was peripheral blood. These receptors were taken from a woman aged 30 to 39 with COVID-19, enrolled during active disease. Both conserved end residues are part of each CDR3. The order of the fields is V gene, J gene, D gene, CDR3 DNA, CDR3 protein. A D gene is named only where the DNA matches it firmly.

V: TRBV7-9
J: TRBJ1-6
D: -
DNA: TGTGCCAGCAGCTTAGAAGGGAGCTCCTATAATTCACCCCTCCACTTT
CDR3: CASSLEGSSYNSPLHF

V: TRBV11-2
J: TRBJ2-4
D: -
DNA: TGTGCCAGCAGTATTCAGGCTCCCCAAAACATTCAGTACTTC
CDR3: CASSIQAPQNIQYF

V: TRBV6-2/TRBV6-3
J: TRBJ1-2
D: TRBD1
DNA: TGTGCCAGCAGTTCCGGACAGGGGAAATGGGGGACATATGGCTACACCTTC
CDR3: CASSSGQGKWGTYGYTF

V: TRBV30
J: TRBJ1-3
D: TRBD1
DNA: TGTGCCTGGAGTGTGGCAGGGGGCTTCTCCGGAAACACCATATATTTT
CDR3: CAWSVAGGFSGNTIYF

V: TRBV2
J: TRBJ2-5
D: -
DNA: TGTGCCAGCAGTGAAGCGCGCGGTGGGGCCCTCCAAGAGACCCAGTACTTC
CDR3: CASSEARGGALQETQYF

V: TRBV4-2
J: TRBJ2-3
D: TRBD2
DNA: TGTGCCAGCAGCCAAGACCCGACTAGCGGGGGGGGGATGCAGTATTTT
CDR3: CASSQDPTSGGGMQYF

V: TRBV5-1
J: TRBJ1-4
D: -
DNA: TGCGCCAGCAGCTTCAGCCCAGGGAATGAAAAACTGTTTTTT
CDR3: CASSFSPGNEKLFF

V: TRBV7-2
J: TRBJ2-1
D: TRBD2
DNA: TGTGCCAGCAGCGGGACTAGCGGGGTCTACAATGAGCAGTTCTTC
CDR3: CASSGTSGVYNEQFF

V: TRBV6-6
J: TRBJ2-3
D: TRBD1
DNA: TGTGCCAGCAGTCGCGGGACAGGCGTCGCCCGAGGTGATACGCAGTATTTT
CDR3: CASSRGTGVARGDTQYF

V: TRBV3-1/TRBV3-2
J: TRBJ2-6
D: -
DNA: TGTGCCAGCAGCCAAGAGGGGCAGGGCTTCTCTGGGGCCAACGTCCTGACTTTC
CDR3: CASSQEGQGFSGANVLTF

V: TRBV24-1
J: TRBJ1-2
D: TRBD1
DNA: TGTGCCACCAGTGATACACAGGGGGCTCTCGGCTACACCTTC
CDR3: CATSDTQGALGYTF

V: TRBV5-8
J: TRBJ2-4
D: TRBD1
DNA: TGTGCCAGCAGCTCCTCCCGTTTCATGACAGGGTTAAGCATTCAGTACTTC
CDR3: CASSSSRFMTGLSIQYF